Listed here are 7 T cell receptor beta chains from one sample, sequenced in a study of T-cell reconstitution after alpha-beta-depleted transplantation in children. Construction of the TCRbeta library involved unique molecular identifiers. TCRdb passed the PCR reads through MiXCR, listing each CDR3 protein once. Of fewer than 550,000 distinct CDR3 sequences in the sample, approximately 10% were seen once. The sequenced sample was PBMCs, mostly from graft donor cells, obtained 180 days after TCRalphabeta/CD19-depleted stem cell transplant. The receptors were gathered from a female patient between 2 and 15 years old who had a stem cell transplant for aplastic anemia, so the T cells may come from the graft donor.

The genes are TRBV12-5 and TRBJ2-7; 7 bases match TRBD1. Germline V gene sequence: CDR1 LGHNT, CDR2 FRNRAP. The CDR3 runs 14 residues. V shed 6 bases, J shed 2 bases, and the junction held 7 bases outside the gene matches. The DNA for the CDR3 is TGTGCTAGTGGCCCTGTACAGGGGACCTACGAGCAGTACGTC. Translating it yields CASGPVQGTYEQYV.

The chain links TRBV5-1 to TRBJ2-3, with 10 bases identical to TRBD2. Trimming cost V 1 base and J 5 bases; bases outside gene matches: 10. In germline, CDR1 is SGHRS, CDR2 YFSETQ. The CDR3 spans 17 residues. CDR3 coding DNA: TGCGCCAGCAGCTTGTCAGTTCTAGCGGGAGCTCGAGATACGCAGTATTTT. Residues: CASSLSVLAGARDTQYF.

The chain links TRBV4-2 to TRBJ2-7; D gene ambiguous. This CDR3 has 12 amino acids. Germline CDR1 reads LGHNA; CDR2 reads YNFKEQ. V shed 5 bases and J shed 2 bases, with 7 bases lying between them. The CDR3 DNA is TGTGCCAGCAGCGACGGGCCCTACGAGCAGTACTTC. Residues: CASSDGPYEQYF.

This clonotype was seen ten or more times. V is TRBV20-1 and J is TRBJ1-1; 8 bases line up with TRBD1. This CDR3 region has 15 residues. The V gene's germline CDR1 is DFQATT and CDR2 SNEGSKA (reference sequence). V gave up 3 bases and J gave up 3 bases; unmatched junction bases: 9. The CDR3 loop reads CSARRQGLRDTEAFF. In DNA form, the CDR3 reads TGCAGTGCTAGGCGACAGGGGCTGAGGGACACTGAAGCTTTCTTT.

Comment on this clonotype: Relative to the germline gene, one junction end is altered; a read error may explain this. The chain links TRBV24-1 to TRBJ1-1, with 7 nucleotides matching TRBD1. The CDR3 consists of 11 residues. Germline loops: CDR1 KGHDR, CDR2 SFDVKD. The CDR3 DNA reads as TGCGCCACGGGAACGGGACAGCGGGCTTTCTTT. Translating gives CATGTGQRAFF.

This clonotype has a handful of counts. The V call is TRBV7-2, the J call TRBJ2-7, with 8 bases identical to TRBD2. The CDR3 covers 15 residues. Germline CDR1 reads SGHTA; CDR2 reads FQGNSA. J lost 3 bases, V lost 5 bases, and 9 bases had no gene match. CDR3: CASSARTSSLYEQYF. The CDR3 DNA sequence: TGTGCCAGCAGCGCTAGGACTAGCTCCCTCTACGAGCAGTACTTC.

This clonotype was picked up many times. The genes are TRBV7-8 and TRBJ2-2; TRBD1 matches at 9 bases. The CDR3 is made up of 20 amino acids. V lost 4 bases to trimming and J lost 9 bases; unmatched junction nucleotides: 24. Germline-derived CDR1 and CDR2 are SGHVS and FQNEAQ. CDR3 nucleotides: TGTGCCAGCAGCTCGCGACTCCGGGACAGGGCTATGATTCGCGGAAGGGAGCTGTTTTTT. Protein: CASSSRLRDRAMIRGRELFF.